This TCR beta chain was sequenced during a study of blood T cells in healthy people across ages. Donor samples were obtained from healthy Caucasian individuals from Russia, aged about 6 to 100. Around 9 milliliters of peripheral blood were drawn from each donor into EDTA-treated tubes. Through a sample-barcoded 5' primer and a J-beta primer mix, a second PCR was run for roughly 6 to 11 cycles. Carrying 12 random nucleotides, a template-switch adaptor labeled each individual cDNA molecule. TCRdb called the 5' RACE reads again in MiXCR, with one record for every CDR3 protein. The sample has around 500,000 distinct CDR3 sequences; roughly a quarter are singletons. Germline CDR1 is SGHRS and CDR2 is YFSETQ. The CDR3 is 16 amino acids. V was pared by 4 bases and J by 10 bases, with 21 bases between. A further study also used this sample, focusing on T cells of mothers and their children. Turning to that study: In this cohort, donors were a few healthy Caucasian mothers plus their six children.

V gene TRBV5-1 combines with J gene TRBJ1-6, with unresolved D. The sequenced material came from blood. The sequence came from a boy aged 2 to 10 in good health. The CDR3: CASSRLLQKQQSPLHF. The CDR3 DNA follows: TGCGCCAGCAGCCGCCTTCTACAGAAGCAGCAGTCACCCCTCCACTTT.